The 18 T cell receptor beta chains below all came from one sample that was sequenced in a study of cytotoxic CD8 clonotypes in ibrutinib-treated CLL. The data were produced by immunoSEQ multiplex PCR, yet TCRdb's version contains in-frame clones alone and is incomplete. In the table there are roughly 250,000 clones, around three quarters of which are singletons. The material sequenced was PBMCs, taken after 24 months of ibrutinib treatment. These receptors all come from a human donor with chronic lymphocytic leukemia.

The CDR3, as DNA: TGTGCCAGTACGGCGGGAGTGAGGTCCTACGAGCAGTACTTC. It is translated as CASTAGVRSYEQYF. This chain connects TRBV19 to TRBJ2-7, with 7 nucleotides matching TRBD2. CDR1 is LNHDA and CDR2 is SQIVND in the germline V gene (reference sequence). The CDR3 covers 14 residues. J gave up 1 base and V 7 bases, and 7 bases lay outside the gene matches.

V gene TRBV7-3 combines with J gene TRBJ2-1; D is possibly TRBD2 (6 bases). V lost 0 bases and J 4 bases, leaving 10 bases between the germline ends. There are 15 residues in the CDR3. Germline V CDR1 and CDR2: SGHTA, FQGTGA. The CDR3 loop is CASSLTQGLYNEQFF. Written as DNA, the CDR3 is TGTGCCAGCAGCTTAACGCAGGGACTGTACAATGAGCAGTTCTTC. The full variable domain, in which reference TRBV7-3 and TRBJ2-1 provide the parts outside the CDR3, is GAGVSQTPSNKVTEKGKYVELRCDPISGHTALYWYRQSLGQGPEFLIYFQGTGAADDSGLPNDRFFAVRPEGSVSTLKIQRTERGDSAVYLCASSLTQGLYNEQFFGPGTRLTVL.

The gene calls are TRBV7-2 and TRBJ2-5; D unclear. The CDR3 spans 16 residues. With 3 bases removed from V and 5 bases from J, the gap between germline ends came to 19 bases. Germline CDR1 is SGHTA and CDR2 is FQGNSA. In nucleotides, the CDR3 is TGTGCCAGCAGCTTCGATGTCGGGTTTGCGCGGGAGACCCAGTACTTC. This gives the protein CASSFDVGFARETQYF.

The J gene is TRBJ2-7, the V gene TRBV28; unclear D gene. Germline CDR1 and CDR2: MDHEN and SYDVKM. V was trimmed by 10 bases and J by 1 base, leaving 14 bases between them. The CDR3 loop spans 13 amino acids. Written as DNA, the CDR3 is TGTGCCATCACACCCCCGGGTTCCTACGAGCAGTACTTC. The encoded protein is CAITPPGSYEQYF.

The rearrangement uses TRBV19 and TRBJ2-2; the D is unclear. CDR1 and CDR2 (germline): LNHDA, SQIVND (reference sequence). The CDR3 is 15 amino acids. V dropped 0 bases and J dropped 3 bases, with 8 bases sitting between them. The CDR3, as DNA: TGTGCCAGTAGTATAGAAACAGCCTACACCGGGGAGCTGTTTTTT. Its translation is CASSIETAYTGELFF.

V usage is TRBV4-3 and J usage is TRBJ2-2; 7 nucleotides line up with TRBD2. CDR3 length: 18 residues. Trimming cost V 0 bases and J 3 bases; bases outside gene matches: 10. Germline CDR1 reads LGHNA; CDR2 reads YSLEER. In DNA, the CDR3 is TGCGCCAGCAGCCAAGATGTAGTAGGGAGGGCGGACACCGGGGAGCTGTTTTTT. It translates to CASSQDVVGRADTGELFF.

This chain uses TRBV7-2 with TRBJ2-2; D gene unclear. The germline CDR1 and CDR2 sequences are SGHTA and FQGNSA. The CDR3 length is 14 residues. V gave up 3 bases and J gave up 4 bases, with 9 bases separating them. This CDR3 is CASSFSSGTGELFF. The DNA of the CDR3 is TGTGCCAGCAGCTTTTCAAGTGGCACCGGGGAGCTGTTTTTT.

This clone showed up just a few times. The genes are TRBV27 and TRBJ2-5, with D maybe TRBD2 (6 bases). The CDR3 is 15 amino acids. V shed 4 bases and J shed 0 bases, with 12 bases lying between them. Germline V lookup: CDR1 MNHEY, CDR2 SMNVEV (reference sequence). CDR3 region: CASSCEEGYQETQYF. The DNA for the CDR3 is TGTGCCAGCAGTTGCGAGGAGGGATACCAAGAGACCCAGTACTTC.

The CDR3, as DNA: TGTGCCATCAGGCAGACTAGCGGGGGTCCGGATACGCAGTATTTT. Translating gives CAIRQTSGGPDTQYF. V is TRBV10-3 and J is TRBJ2-3, with TRBD2 matching 12 bases. The J segment lost 6 bases and the V segment lost 6 bases, leaving 7 bases of the junction unmatched. The CDR3 totals 15 residues. Germline CDR1 and CDR2: ENHRY and SYGVKD.

The gene calls are TRBV6-5 and TRBJ2-7; D is unclear. V lost 0 bases to trimming and J lost 0 bases, with 9 bases between them. CDR1 is MNHEY, CDR2 SVGAGI, per germline. This CDR3 is built from 15 residues. This chain's CDR3 is CASSYSRGVSYEQYF. In DNA form, the CDR3 reads TGTGCCAGCAGTTACTCCCGCGGAGTCTCCTACGAGCAGTACTTC.

This sequence joins TRBV15 and TRBJ2-7, with D unresolved. The CDR3 length is 12 residues. Germline loops: CDR1 LNHNV, CDR2 YYDKDF (reference sequence). V lost 5 bases to trimming and J lost 2 bases, with 7 bases between them. CDR3 nucleotides: TGTGCCACCAGCGGCGAGACCTACGAGCAGTACTTC. As protein: CATSGETYEQYF.

V gene TRBV19 combines with J gene TRBJ2-4; D gene uncertain. Trimming took off 5 bases at V and 6 bases at J, with 17 bases between the two ends. Germline CDR1 is LNHDA and CDR2 is SQIVND (reference sequence). The CDR3 has 15 amino acids. The CDR3 region is CASSSPWSTLNIQYF. The CDR3, as DNA: TGTGCCAGTAGTTCTCCTTGGTCTACCTTAAACATTCAGTACTTC.

V gene TRBV19 combines with J gene TRBJ2-3; D might be TRBD1 (5 bases). Germline CDR1 and CDR2: LNHDA and SQIVND (reference sequence). V was clipped by 3 bases and J by 0 bases, with 13 bases between them. The CDR3 length is 16 residues. The CDR3 DNA sequence: TGTGCCAGTAGTATTTTTTCAGGGATCAGCACAGATACGCAGTATTTT. It specifies CASSIFSGISTDTQYF. Together with reference TRBV19 and TRBJ2-3, the CDR3 gives the full variable domain: DGGITQSPKYLFRKEGQNVTLSCEQNLNHDAMYWYRQDPGQGLRLIYYSQIVNDFQKGDIAEGYSVSREKKESFPLTVTSAQKNPTAFYLCASSIFSGISTDTQYFGPGTRLTVL.

This sequence joins TRBV7-2 and TRBJ2-6; D is possibly TRBD1 (6 bases). Looked up from germline, CDR1 is SGHTA and CDR2 is FQGNSA. Trimming stripped 5 bases from V and 2 bases from J, with 13 bases between. CDR3 length: 16 amino acids. In DNA form, the CDR3 reads TGTGCCAGCAGCCAAGATCCAGGGGCTGGGGCCAACGTCCTGACTTTC. This translates into CASSQDPGAGANVLTF.

This clone came up once. This chain joins TRBV13 and TRBJ1-1; D is unresolved. The CDR3 extends over 16 amino acids. Trimming cost V 0 bases and J 3 bases, with 14 bases left between them. Germline V gives CDR1 PRHDT, CDR2 FYEKMQ (reference sequence). The CDR3, as DNA: TGTGCCAGCAGCTTAGGCCGCGGCACAGATTACACTGAAGCTTTCTTT. Encoded protein: CASSLGRGTDYTEAFF.

CDR3 DNA: TGTGCCAGCAGCGTAGCCGGGAGTTTATCAGATACGCAGTATTTT. Translated, it gives CASSVAGSLSDTQYF. The rearrangement uses TRBV9 and TRBJ2-3, with a weak D call TRBD2 (6 bases). There are 15 residues in the CDR3. Germline values: CDR1 SGDLS, CDR2 YYNGEE. V was trimmed by 0 bases and J by 4 bases, leaving 12 bases between them. The complete variable domain, with remaining parts taken from reference TRBV9 and TRBJ2-3, reads DSGVTQTPKHLITATGQRVTLRCSPRSGDLSVYWYQQSLDQGLQFLIQYYNGEERAKGNILERFSAQQFPDLHSELNLSSLELGDSALYFCASSVAGSLSDTQYFGPGTRLTVL.

The V gene is TRBV5-8, the J gene TRBJ2-5; D is perhaps TRBD1 (6 bases). The V and J ends lost 2 bases and 5 bases respectively, with 16 bases between them. The CDR3 is 15 residues long. Per the germline V gene, CDR1 is SGHTS and CDR2 is YDEGEE. The CDR3 coding sequence is TGTGCCAGCAGCTTCAGGATCGGCAGGGGTGAGACCCAGTACTTC. Amino acids: CASSFRIGRGETQYF.

This chain connects TRBV5-1 to TRBJ2-3, with D perhaps TRBD1 or TRBD2 (5 bases each). V was cut by 0 bases and J by 1 base, with 9 bases left in between. The CDR3 runs to 15 residues. Germline CDR1 SGHRS, CDR2 YFSETQ. The CDR3 DNA reads TGCGCCAGCAGCTTGGAAGGGACGGGCACAGATACGCAGTATTTT. Translated, it gives CASSLEGTGTDTQYF.